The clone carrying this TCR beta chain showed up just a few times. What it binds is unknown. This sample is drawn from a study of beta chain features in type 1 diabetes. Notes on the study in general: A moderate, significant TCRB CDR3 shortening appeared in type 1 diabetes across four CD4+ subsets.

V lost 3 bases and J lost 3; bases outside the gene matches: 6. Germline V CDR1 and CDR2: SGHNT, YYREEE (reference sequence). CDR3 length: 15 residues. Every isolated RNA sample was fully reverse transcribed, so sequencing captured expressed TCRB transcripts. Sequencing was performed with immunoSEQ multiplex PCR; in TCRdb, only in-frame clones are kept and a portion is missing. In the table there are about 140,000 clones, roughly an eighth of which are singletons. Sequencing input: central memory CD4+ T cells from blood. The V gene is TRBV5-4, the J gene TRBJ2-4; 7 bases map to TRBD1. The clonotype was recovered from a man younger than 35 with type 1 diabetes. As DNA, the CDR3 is TGTGCCAGCAGCTCGGGACAGTCAGGCAAAAACATTCAGTACTTC. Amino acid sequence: CASSSGQSGKNIQYF.